The 6 T cell receptor beta chains presented below share a single source sample, sequenced in a study of CD8 T cells in Susac syndrome. When the RNA was reverse transcribed, random hexamers were used with an input of about 0.5 to 1 ug. MiXCR was run by TCRdb on the immunoSEQ multiplex PCR reads, yielding one entry per CDR3 protein. The profile covers 200,000 to 250,000 distinct CDR3 sequences, with 95% appearing a single time and roughly 0.09% taken by the ten largest. The sequenced sample consisted of CD4+ T cells from PBMCs. The source of these receptors is a human donor with multiple sclerosis.

The chain has TRBV3-1 and TRBJ2-7; D unclear. V was trimmed by 0 bases and J by 5 bases, leaving 11 bases between them. Germline assignment: CDR1 LGHDT and CDR2 YNNKEL (reference sequence). This CDR3 spans 14 amino acids. CDR3 DNA sequence: TGTGCCAGCAGCCAAGAAGTGTGGGTCCACGAGCAGTACTTC. Translation: CASSQEVWVHEQYF.

The chain is built from TRBV14 and TRBJ2-7; D is unclear. The CDR3 totals 15 residues. Germline loops: CDR1 SGHDN, CDR2 FVKESK. Trimming left V 0 bases short and J 5 bases short, with 14 bases between. The CDR3 reads CASSQDRVTRDEQYF. Written as DNA, the CDR3 is TGTGCCAGCAGCCAAGATCGGGTGACTCGAGACGAGCAGTACTTC. Based on the CDR3 plus reference TRBV14 and TRBJ2-7, the full variable domain is EAGVTQFPSHSVIEKGQTVTLRCDPISGHDNLYWYRRVMGKEIKFLLHFVKESKQDESGMPNNRFLAERTGGTYSTLKVQPAELEDSGVYFCASSQDRVTRDEQYFGPGTRLTVT.

This sequence joins TRBV14 and TRBJ2-7, with 13 bases that match TRBD2. V dropped 5 bases and J dropped 10; count of bases not matched to a gene: 8. The germline CDR1 and CDR2 sequences are SGHDN and FVKESK. The CDR3 is 14 amino acids. The CDR3 DNA sequence: TGTGCCAGCAGCGAGGGACTAGCGGGAAGAGAACAGTACTTC. This translates into CASSEGLAGREQYF.

The chain joins TRBV20-1 to TRBJ2-5, with 14 bases fitting TRBD2. This CDR3 has 14 residues. V dropped 3 bases and J dropped 3; count of bases not matched to a gene: 0. CDR1 and CDR2 (germline): DFQATT, SNEGSKA (reference sequence). CDR3 in amino acids: CSARTSGREETQYF. The CDR3 DNA reads TGCAGTGCTAGGACTAGCGGGAGGGAAGAGACCCAGTACTTC.

V is TRBV30 and J is TRBJ2-4, with a possible D match to TRBD2 (6 bases). Per the germline V gene, CDR1 is GTSNPN and CDR2 is SVGIG (reference sequence). The CDR3 runs to 15 residues. V was clipped by 0 bases and J by 7 bases, with 16 bases between them. The CDR3: CAWSVGTTGRNIQYF. CDR3 in DNA: TGTGCCTGGAGTGTAGGAACCACGGGGAGGAACATTCAGTACTTC.

In DNA form, the CDR3 reads TGTGCCAGCAGCCAAGGACAGAATCAGCCCCAGCATTTT. Residues: CASSQGQNQPQHF. V is TRBV3-1 and J is TRBJ1-5, with D perhaps matching TRBD1 (5 bases). The V gene's germline CDR1 is LGHDT and CDR2 YNNKEL (reference sequence). CDR3 size: 13 residues. Trimming took 1 base from V and 4 from J, leaving 5 bases between them.